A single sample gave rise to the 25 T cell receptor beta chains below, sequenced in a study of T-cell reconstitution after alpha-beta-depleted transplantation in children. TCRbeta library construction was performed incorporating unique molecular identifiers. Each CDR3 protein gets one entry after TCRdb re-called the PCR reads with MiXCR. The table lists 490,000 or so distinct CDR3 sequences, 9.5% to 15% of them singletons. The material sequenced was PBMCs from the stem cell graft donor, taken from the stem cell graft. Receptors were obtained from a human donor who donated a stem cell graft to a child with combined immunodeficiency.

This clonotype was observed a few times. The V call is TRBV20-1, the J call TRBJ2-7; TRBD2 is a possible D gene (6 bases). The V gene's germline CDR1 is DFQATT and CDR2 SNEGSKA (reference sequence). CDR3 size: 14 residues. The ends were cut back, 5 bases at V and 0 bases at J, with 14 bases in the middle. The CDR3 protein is CSALGGWDSYEQYF. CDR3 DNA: TGCAGTGCTTTGGGGGGTTGGGACTCCTACGAGCAGTACTTC.

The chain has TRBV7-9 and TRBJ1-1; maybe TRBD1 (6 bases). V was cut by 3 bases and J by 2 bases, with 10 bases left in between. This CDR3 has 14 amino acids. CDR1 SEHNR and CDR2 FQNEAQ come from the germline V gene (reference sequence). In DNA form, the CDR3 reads TGTGCCAGCAGCTTGGAGGGGGGAAACACTGAAGCTTTCTTT. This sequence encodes CASSLEGGNTEAFF.

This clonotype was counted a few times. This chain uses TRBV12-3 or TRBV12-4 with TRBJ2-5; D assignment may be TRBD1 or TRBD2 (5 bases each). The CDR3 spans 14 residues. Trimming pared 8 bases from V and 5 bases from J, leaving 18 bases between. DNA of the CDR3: TGTGCCAGCGGGAGTTTAGACAGTCCGGAGACCCAGTACTTC. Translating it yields CASGSLDSPETQYF.

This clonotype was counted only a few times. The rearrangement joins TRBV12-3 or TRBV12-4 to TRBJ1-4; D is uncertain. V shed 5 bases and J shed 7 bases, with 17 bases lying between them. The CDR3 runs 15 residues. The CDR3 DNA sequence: TGTGCCAGCAGTCCCGACGGGGTAGGAGCTGAAAAACTGTTTTTT. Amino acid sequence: CASSPDGVGAEKLFF.

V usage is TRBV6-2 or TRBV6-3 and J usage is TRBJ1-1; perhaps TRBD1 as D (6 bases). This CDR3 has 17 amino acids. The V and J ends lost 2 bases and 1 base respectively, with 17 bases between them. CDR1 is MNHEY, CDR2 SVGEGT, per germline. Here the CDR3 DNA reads TGTGCCAGCAGTTACGGATGGAGTGTGGGGGCGAACACTGAAGCTTTCTTT. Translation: CASSYGWSVGANTEAFF.

In DNA form, the CDR3 reads TGTGCCAGCAGCTTAGCGCTGCCGACGGACTATGGCTACACCTTC. Encoded protein: CASSLALPTDYGYTF. This sequence joins TRBV7-9 and TRBJ1-2; D unclear. V lost 0 bases and J lost 3, with 11 bases in between. The CDR3 runs 15 residues. CDR1 SEHNR and CDR2 FQNEAQ come from the germline V gene (reference sequence).

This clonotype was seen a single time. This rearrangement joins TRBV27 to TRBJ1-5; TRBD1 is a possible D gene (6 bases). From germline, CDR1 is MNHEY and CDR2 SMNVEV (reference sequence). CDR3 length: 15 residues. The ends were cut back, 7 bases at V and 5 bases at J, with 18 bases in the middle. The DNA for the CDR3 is TGTGCCAGCAAGATATATTCGGGGGCAGATCAGCCCCAGCATTTT. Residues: CASKIYSGADQPQHF.

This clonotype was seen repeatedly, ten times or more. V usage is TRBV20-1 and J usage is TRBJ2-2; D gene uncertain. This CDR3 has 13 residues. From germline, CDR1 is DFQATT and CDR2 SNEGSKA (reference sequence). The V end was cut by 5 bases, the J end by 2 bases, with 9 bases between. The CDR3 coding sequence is TGCAGTGCTCACGACCCAAACACCGGGGAGCTGTTTTTT. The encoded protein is CSAHDPNTGELFF.

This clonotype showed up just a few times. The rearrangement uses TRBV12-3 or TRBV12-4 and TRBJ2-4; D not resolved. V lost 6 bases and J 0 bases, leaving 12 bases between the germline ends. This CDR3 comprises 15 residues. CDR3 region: CASSSSALAKNIQYF. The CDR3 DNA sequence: TGTGCCAGCAGCTCCAGCGCTCTAGCCAAAAACATTCAGTACTTC.

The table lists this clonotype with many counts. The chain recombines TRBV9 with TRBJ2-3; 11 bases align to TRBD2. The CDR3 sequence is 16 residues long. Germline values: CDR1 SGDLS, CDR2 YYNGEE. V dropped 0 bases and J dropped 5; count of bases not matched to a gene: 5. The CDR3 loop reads CASSVDLAGGQDTQYF. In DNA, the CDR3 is TGTGCCAGCAGCGTAGATCTAGCGGGGGGACAAGATACGCAGTATTTT.

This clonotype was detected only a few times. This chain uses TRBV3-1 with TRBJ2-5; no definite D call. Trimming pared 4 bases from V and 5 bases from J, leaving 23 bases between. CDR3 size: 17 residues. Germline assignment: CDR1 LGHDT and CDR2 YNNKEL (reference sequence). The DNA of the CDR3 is TGTGCCAGCAGCCCCACCGCGGAAGTCCTCGGTTGGGAGACCCAGTACTTC. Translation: CASSPTAEVLGWETQYF.

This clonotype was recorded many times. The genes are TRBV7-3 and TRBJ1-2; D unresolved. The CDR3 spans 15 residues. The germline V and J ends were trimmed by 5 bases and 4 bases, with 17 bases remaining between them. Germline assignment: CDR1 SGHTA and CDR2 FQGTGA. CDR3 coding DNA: TGTGCCAGCAGCAGATCACCGGGGTCCGTCTATGGCTACACCTTC. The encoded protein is CASSRSPGSVYGYTF.

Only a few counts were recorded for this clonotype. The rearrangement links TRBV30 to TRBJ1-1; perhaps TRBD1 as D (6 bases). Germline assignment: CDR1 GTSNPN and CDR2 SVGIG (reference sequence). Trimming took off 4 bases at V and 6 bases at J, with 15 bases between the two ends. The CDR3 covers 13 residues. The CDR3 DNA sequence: TGTGCCTGGACCCCAACAGGGATCGCTGAAGCTTTCTTT. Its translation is CAWTPTGIAEAFF. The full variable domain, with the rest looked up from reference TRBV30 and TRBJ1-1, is SQTIHQWPATLVQPVGSPLSLECTVEGTSNPNLYWYRQAAGRGLQLLFYSVGIGQISSEVPQNLSASRPQDRQFILSSKKLLLSDSGFYLCAWTPTGIAEAFFGQGTRLTVV.

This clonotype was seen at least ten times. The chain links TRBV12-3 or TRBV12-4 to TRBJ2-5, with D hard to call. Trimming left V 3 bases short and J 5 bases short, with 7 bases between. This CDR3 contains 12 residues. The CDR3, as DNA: TGTGCCAGCAGTTTGGGCGCGGAGACCCAGTACTTC. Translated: CASSLGAETQYF.

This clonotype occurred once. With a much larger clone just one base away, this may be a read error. CDR3 region: CASTGTDTQYF. DNA for the CDR3: TGTGCCAGCACAGGCACAGATACGCAGTATTTT. The chain has TRBV12-3 or TRBV12-4 and TRBJ2-3; D unresolved. The germline V and J ends were trimmed by 7 bases and 1 base, with 3 bases remaining between them. CDR3 length: 11 amino acids.

The DNA of the CDR3 is TGTGCCACCAGTGATTTGGCCTACCCACCAGATACGCAGTATTTT. Translating gives CATSDLAYPPDTQYF. The rearrangement uses TRBV24-1 and TRBJ2-3; D gene uncertain. Trimming shortened V by 0 bases and J by 4 bases, and 10 bases separated the two germline ends. CDR1 KGHDR and CDR2 SFDVKD come from the germline V gene. This CDR3 spans 15 amino acids.

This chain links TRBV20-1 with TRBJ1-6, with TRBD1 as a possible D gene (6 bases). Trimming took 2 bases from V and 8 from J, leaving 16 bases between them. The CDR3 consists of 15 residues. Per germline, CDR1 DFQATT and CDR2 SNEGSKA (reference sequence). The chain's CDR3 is CSARPTGTPYSPLHF. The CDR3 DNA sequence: TGCAGTGCTAGACCAACTGGGACACCCTATTCACCCCTCCACTTT.

This CDR3 reads CASSVLGLAGASTDTQYF. As DNA, the CDR3 is TGTGCCAGCAGCGTATTAGGACTAGCGGGAGCTAGCACAGATACGCAGTATTTT. The rearrangement uses TRBV9 and TRBJ2-3, with 13 nucleotides matching TRBD2. CDR1 is SGDLS, CDR2 YYNGEE, per germline. This CDR3 region has 18 residues. V shed 1 base, J shed 0 bases, and the junction held 5 bases outside the gene matches.

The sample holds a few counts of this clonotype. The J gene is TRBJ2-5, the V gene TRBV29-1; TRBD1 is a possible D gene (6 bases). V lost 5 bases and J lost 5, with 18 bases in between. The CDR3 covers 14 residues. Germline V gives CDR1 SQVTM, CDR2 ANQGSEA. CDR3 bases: TGCAGCGTTTCGGACCTGGGACAAGGGGAGACCCAGTACTTC. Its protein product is CSVSDLGQGETQYF. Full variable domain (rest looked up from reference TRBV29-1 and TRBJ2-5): SAVISQKPSRDICQRGTSLTIQCQVDSQVTMMFWYRQQPGQSLTLIATANQGSEATYESGFVIDKFPISRPNLTFSTLTVSNMSPEDSSIYLCSVSDLGQGETQYFGPGTRLLVL.

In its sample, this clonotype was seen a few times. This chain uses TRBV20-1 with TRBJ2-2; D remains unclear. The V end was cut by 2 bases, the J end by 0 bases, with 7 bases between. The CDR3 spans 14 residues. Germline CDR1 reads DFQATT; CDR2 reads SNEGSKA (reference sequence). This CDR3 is CSARWATNTGELFF. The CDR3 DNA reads TGCAGTGCTAGATGGGCAACGAACACCGGGGAGCTGTTTTTT.

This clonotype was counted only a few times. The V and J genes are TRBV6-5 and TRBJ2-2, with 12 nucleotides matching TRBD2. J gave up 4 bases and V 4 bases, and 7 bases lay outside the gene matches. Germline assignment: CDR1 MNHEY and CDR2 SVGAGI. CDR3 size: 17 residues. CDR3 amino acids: CASSSPSGGGLTGELFF. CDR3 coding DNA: TGTGCCAGCAGTTCTCCTAGCGGGGGGGGACTCACCGGGGAGCTGTTTTTT.

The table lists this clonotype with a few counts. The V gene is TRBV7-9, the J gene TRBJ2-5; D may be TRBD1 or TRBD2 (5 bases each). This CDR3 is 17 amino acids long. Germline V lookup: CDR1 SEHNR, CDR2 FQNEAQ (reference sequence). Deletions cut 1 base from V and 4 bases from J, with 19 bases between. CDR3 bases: TGTGCCAGCAGCTTAGGTGACAGAGCGATCCGGGGAGAGACCCAGTACTTC. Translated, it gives CASSLGDRAIRGETQYF.

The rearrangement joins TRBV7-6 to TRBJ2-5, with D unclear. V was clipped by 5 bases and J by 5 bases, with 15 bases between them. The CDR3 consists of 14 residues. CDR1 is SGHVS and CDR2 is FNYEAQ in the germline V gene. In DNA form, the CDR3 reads TGTGCCAGCAGCAGGACCCCGAGGCGGGAGACCCAGTACTTC. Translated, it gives CASSRTPRRETQYF.

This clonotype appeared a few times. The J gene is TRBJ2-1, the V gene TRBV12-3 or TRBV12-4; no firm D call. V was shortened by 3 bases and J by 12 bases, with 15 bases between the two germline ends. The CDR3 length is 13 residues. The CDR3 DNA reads TGTGCCAGCAGTTTCGGTATAGAGGCCCCGCAGTTCTTC. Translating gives CASSFGIEAPQFF.

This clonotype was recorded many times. The CDR3 protein is CAMSRDRAGNGYTF. The CDR3 region has the DNA TGTGCCATGTCCCGGGACAGGGCGGGTAATGGCTACACCTTC. V usage is TRBV10-3 and J usage is TRBJ1-2; 9 nucleotides line up with TRBD1. V was pared by 9 bases and J by 6 bases, with 11 bases of the junction left unmatched. Germline CDR1 is ENHRY and CDR2 is SYGVKD. The CDR3 is 14 residues long.